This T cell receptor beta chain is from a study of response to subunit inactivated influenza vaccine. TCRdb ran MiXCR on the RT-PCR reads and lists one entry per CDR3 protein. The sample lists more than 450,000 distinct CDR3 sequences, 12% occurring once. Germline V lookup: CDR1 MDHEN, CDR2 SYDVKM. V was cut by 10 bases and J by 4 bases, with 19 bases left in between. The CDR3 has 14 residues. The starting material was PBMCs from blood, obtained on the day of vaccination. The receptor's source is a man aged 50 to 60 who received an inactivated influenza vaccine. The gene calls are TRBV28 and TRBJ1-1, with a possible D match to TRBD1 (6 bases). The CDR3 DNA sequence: TGTGCCACCAGAGCGGTCGAGGGGGGCACTGAAGCTTTCTTT. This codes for CATRAVEGGTEAFF.